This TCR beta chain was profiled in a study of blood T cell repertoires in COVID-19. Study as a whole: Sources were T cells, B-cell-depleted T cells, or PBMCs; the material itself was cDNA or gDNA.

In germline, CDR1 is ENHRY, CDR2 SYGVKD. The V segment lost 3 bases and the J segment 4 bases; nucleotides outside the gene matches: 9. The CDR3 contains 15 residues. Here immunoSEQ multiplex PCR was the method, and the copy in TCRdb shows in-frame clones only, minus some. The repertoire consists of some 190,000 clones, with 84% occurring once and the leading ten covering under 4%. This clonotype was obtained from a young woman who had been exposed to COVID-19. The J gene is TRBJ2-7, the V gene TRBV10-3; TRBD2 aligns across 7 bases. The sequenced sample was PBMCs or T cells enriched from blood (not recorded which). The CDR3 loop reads CAISDSGRADYEQYF. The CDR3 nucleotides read TGTGCCATCAGTGATTCAGGGAGGGCTGATTACGAGCAGTACTTC.